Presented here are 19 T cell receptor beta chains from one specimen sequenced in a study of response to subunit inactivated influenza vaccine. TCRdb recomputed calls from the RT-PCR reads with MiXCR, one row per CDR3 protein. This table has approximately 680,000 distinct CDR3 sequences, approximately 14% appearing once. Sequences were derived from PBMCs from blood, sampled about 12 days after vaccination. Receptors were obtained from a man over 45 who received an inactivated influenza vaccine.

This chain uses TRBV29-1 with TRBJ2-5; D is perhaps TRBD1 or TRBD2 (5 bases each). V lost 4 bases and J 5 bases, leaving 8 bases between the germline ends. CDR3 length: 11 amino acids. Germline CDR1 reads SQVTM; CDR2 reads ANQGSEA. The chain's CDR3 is CSVAGRETQYF. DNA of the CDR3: TGCAGCGTTGCGGGGCGGGAGACCCAGTACTTC.

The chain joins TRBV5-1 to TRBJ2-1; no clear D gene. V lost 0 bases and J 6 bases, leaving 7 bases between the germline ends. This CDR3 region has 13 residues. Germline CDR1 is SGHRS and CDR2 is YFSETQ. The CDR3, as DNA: TGCGCCAGCAGCTTGGAGGAGCCCAATGAGCAGTTCTTC. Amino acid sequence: CASSLEEPNEQFF.

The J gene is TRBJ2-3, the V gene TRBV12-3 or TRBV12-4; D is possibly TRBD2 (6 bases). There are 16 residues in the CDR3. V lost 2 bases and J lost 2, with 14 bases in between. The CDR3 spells CASSLFLGGATDTQYF. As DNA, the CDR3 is TGTGCCAGCAGTTTATTTCTCGGGGGTGCCACAGATACGCAGTATTTT.

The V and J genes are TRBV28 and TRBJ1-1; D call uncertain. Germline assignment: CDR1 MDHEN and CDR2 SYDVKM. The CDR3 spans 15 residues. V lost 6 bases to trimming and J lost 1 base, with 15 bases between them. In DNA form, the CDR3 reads TGTGCCAGCAGAAATATTTGGCAGGAGAACACTGAAGCTTTCTTT. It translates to CASRNIWQENTEAFF.

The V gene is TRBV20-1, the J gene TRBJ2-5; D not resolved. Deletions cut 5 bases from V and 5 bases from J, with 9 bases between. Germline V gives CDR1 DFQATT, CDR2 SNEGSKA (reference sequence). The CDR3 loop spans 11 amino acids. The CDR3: CSAFSWETQYF. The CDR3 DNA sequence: TGCAGTGCTTTCAGTTGGGAGACCCAGTACTTC.

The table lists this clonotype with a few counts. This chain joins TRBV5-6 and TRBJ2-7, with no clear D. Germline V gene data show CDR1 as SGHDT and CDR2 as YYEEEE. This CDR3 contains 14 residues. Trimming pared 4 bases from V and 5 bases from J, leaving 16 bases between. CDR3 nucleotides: TGTGCCAGCAGCGGGCCGACACGATCGAACGAGCAGTACTTC. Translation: CASSGPTRSNEQYF.

CDR3 in amino acids: CASSPSTSWMGELFF. In DNA, the CDR3 is TGTGCCAGCAGCCCCTCAACCTCCTGGATGGGGGAGCTGTTTTTT. The chain has TRBV7-2 and TRBJ2-2, with D uncertain. CDR1 and CDR2 (germline): SGHTA, FQGNSA. There are 15 residues in the CDR3. Between the trimmed V and J ends, which lost 5 bases and 8 bases, there was a span of 18 bases.

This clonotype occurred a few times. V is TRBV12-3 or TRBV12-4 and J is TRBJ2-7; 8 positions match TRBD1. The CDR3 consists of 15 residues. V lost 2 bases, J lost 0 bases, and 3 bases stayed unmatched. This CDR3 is CASSLWTGSSYEQYF. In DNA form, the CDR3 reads TGTGCCAGCAGTTTATGGACAGGGAGCTCCTACGAGCAGTACTTC.

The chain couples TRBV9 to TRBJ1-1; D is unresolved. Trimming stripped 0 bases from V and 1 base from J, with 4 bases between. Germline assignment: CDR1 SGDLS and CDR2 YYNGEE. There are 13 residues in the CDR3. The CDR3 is CASSVEANTEAFF. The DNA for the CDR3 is TGTGCCAGCAGCGTAGAGGCGAACACTGAAGCTTTCTTT.

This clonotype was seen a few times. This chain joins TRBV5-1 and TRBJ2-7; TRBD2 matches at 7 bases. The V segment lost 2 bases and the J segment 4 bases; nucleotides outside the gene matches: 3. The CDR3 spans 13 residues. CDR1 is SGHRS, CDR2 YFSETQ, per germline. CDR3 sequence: CASSFERGYEQYF. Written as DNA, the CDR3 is TGCGCCAGCAGCTTCGAGCGGGGATACGAGCAGTACTTC.

CDR3 bases: TGCAGTGCTACGGATATACGTCAAGAGACCCAGTACTTC. It encodes CSATDIRQETQYF. The chain is built from TRBV20-1 and TRBJ2-5, with D unclear. The germline V gene encodes CDR1 DFQATT and CDR2 SNEGSKA (reference sequence). This CDR3 comprises 13 residues. With 4 bases removed from V and 2 bases from J, the gap between germline ends came to 11 bases.

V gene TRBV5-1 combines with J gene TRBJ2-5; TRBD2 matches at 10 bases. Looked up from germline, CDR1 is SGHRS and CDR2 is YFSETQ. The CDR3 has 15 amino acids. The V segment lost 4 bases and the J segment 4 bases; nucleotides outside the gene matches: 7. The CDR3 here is CASSLTSGLTETQYF. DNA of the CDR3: TGCGCCAGCAGCCTGACTAGCGGGCTCACAGAGACCCAGTACTTC.

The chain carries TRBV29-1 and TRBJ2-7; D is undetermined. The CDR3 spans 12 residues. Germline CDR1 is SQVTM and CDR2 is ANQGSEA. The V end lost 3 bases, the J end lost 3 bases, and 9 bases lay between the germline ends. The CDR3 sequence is CSVEDSRYEQYF. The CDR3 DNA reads TGCAGCGTTGAGGATAGCCGCTACGAGCAGTACTTC.

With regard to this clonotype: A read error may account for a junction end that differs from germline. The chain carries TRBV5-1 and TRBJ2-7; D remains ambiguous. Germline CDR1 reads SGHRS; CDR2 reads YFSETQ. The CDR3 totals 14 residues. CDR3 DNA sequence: TGCGTCAGCAGCTTGGAGCACGGAGCCTACGAGCAGTACTTC. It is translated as CVSSLEHGAYEQYF.

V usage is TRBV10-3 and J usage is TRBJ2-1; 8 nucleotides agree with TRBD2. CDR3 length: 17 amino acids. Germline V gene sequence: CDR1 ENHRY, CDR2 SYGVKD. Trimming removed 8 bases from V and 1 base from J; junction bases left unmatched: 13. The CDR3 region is CAIGGTPSGPSYNEQFF. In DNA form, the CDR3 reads TGTGCCATCGGGGGAACCCCTAGCGGGCCGTCCTACAATGAGCAGTTCTTC.

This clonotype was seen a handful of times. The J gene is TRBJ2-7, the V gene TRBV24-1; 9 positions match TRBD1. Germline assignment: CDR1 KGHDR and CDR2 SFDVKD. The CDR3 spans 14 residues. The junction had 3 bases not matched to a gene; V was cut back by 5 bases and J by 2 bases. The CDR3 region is CATSGTGVTYEQYF. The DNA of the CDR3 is TGTGCCACCAGTGGGACAGGGGTCACCTACGAGCAGTACTTC.

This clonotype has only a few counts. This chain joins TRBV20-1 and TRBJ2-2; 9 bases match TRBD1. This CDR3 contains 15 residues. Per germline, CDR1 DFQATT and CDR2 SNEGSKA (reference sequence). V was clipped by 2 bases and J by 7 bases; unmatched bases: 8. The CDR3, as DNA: TGCAGTGCTAGAATCCCCGGGACAGGGCGCGGGGAGCTGTTTTTT. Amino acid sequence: CSARIPGTGRGELFF.

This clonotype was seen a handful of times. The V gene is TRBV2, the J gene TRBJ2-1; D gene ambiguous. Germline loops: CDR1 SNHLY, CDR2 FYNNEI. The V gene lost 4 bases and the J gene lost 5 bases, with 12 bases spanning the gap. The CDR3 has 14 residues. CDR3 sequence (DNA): TGTGCCAGCAGTGCTTTGGGTGGGGACAATGAGCAGTTCTTC. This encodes CASSALGGDNEQFF.

Here the CDR3 DNA reads TGTGCCACCAGCAGGACAGGCACATACAATGAGCAGTTCTTC. This translates into CATSRTGTYNEQFF. The chain links TRBV15 to TRBJ2-1, with D perhaps matching TRBD1 (6 bases). The germline V gene has CDR1 LNHNV and CDR2 YYDKDF (reference sequence). This CDR3 region has 14 residues. Trimming left V 3 bases short and J 4 bases short, with 10 bases between.